This T cell receptor (beta chain) was captured in a study of cytomegalovirus exposure and HLA in healthy donors. Germline CDR1 reads SEHNR; CDR2 reads FQNEAQ (reference sequence). This CDR3 is built from 16 residues. The junction had 7 bases not matched to a gene; V was cut back by 2 bases and J by 0 bases. The PCR had 60 Vbeta and 13 Jbeta primers. Repertoires were generated with immunoSEQ multiplex PCR, while TCRdb's copy carries only in-frame clones and drops some. The table shows tens of thousands of clones, with over 65% occurring only once. This rearrangement joins TRBV7-9 to TRBJ2-7, with 7 bases lining up with TRBD2. Sequencing input: PBMCs. This receptor was obtained from a man aged 45-65 years in good health and CMV-seronegative. This CDR3 reads CASSLLTGGDSYEQYF. The CDR3 coding sequence is TGTGCCAGCAGCTTACTGACGGGAGGCGACTCCTACGAGCAGTACTTC.